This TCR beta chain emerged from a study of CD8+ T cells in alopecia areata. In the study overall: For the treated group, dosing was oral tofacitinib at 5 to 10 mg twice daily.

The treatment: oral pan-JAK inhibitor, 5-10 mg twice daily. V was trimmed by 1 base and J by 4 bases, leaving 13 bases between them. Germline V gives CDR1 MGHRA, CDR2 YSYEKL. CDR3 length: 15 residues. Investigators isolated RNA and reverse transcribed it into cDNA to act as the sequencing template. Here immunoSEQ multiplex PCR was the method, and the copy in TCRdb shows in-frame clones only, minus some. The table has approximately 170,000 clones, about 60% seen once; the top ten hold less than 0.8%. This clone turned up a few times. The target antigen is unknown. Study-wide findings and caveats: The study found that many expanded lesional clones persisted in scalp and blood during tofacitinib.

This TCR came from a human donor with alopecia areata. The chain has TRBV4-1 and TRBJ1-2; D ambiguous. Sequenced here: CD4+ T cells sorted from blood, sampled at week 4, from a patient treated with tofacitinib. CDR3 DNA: TGCGCCAGCAGCCAAGTGCAAGGCCCACTCTATGGCTACACCTTC. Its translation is CASSQVQGPLYGYTF.